Listed below are T cell receptor beta chains from one sample, sequenced in a study of response to subunit inactivated influenza vaccine. MiXCR, run by TCRdb on the RT-PCR reads, gives a single entry per CDR3 protein. Of around 850,000 distinct CDR3 sequences in the sample, less than 20% were seen once. The source material was PBMCs from blood, sampled more than 4 days after vaccination. These receptor sequences come from a man in his fifties or sixties who received an inactivated influenza vaccine. Both conserved end residues are part of each CDR3. The D gene is left open where the match is weak. Clone size, where shown, is once, few, many, or a class for clones that have expanded.

clone_size	j_call	v_call	d_call	cdr3_nt	cdr3_aa
once	TRBJ2-7	TRBV12-3/TRBV12-4	.	TGTGCCAGCAGTTCAACGGGGGACTCCCCCGAGCAGTACTTC	CASSSTGDSPEQYF
.	TRBJ2-1	TRBV20-1	TRBD2	TGCAGTGCCATACTAGCGGGTGGGGGCAATGAGCAGTTCTTC	CSAILAGGGNEQFF
.	TRBJ2-7	TRBV7-9	.	TGTGCCAGCAGCCCACTCACTGCCGAGCAGTACTTC	CASSPLTAEQYF
.	TRBJ2-7	TRBV28	.	TGTGCCAGCAGTTGGGTGGATCGGTACGAGCAGTACTTC	CASSWVDRYEQYF
few	TRBJ2-1	TRBV12-3/TRBV12-4	TRBD2	TGTGCCAGCCGAGGCGGGGGGGCCGTCAACAATGAGCAGTTCTTC	CASRGGGAVNNEQFF
many	TRBJ2-7	TRBV5-1	.	TGCGCCAGCAGCTTGAACAGTGCTCAGACCTACGAGCAGTACTTC	CASSLNSAQTYEQYF
.	TRBJ1-4	TRBV5-1	.	TGCGCCAGCAGCTTGGAGCCAGCAAATGAAAAACTGTTTTTT	CASSLEPANEKLFF
.	TRBJ1-2	TRBV29-1	.	TGCAGCGTTGAAGTGGGAAACTATGGCTACACCTTC	CSVEVGNYGYTF
.	TRBJ2-3	TRBV7-3	TRBD2	TGTGCCAGCAGCTCAAGGACTAGCGGGAGCAGTACAGATACGCAGTATTTT	CASSSRTSGSSTDTQYF
few	TRBJ2-7	TRBV20-1	TRBD2	TGCAGTGCAATAAAGGTGTCTAGCGGGAGCGTGTACGAGCAGTACTTC	CSAIKVSSGSVYEQYF
.	TRBJ1-2	TRBV20-1	TRBD1	TGCAGTGCTGGGGACAGGGGGCGGAACTATGGCTACACCTTC	CSAGDRGRNYGYTF
many	TRBJ2-3	TRBV7-9	TRBD1	TGTGCCAGCAGAGGTACCCAGGACAGGACAGATACGCAGTATTTT	CASRGTQDRTDTQYF
.	TRBJ2-2	TRBV12-3/TRBV12-4	.	TGTGCCAGCACCCTGGGACACGGGACCCGCACCGGGGAGCTGTTTTTT	CASTLGHGTRTGELFF
.	TRBJ1-3	TRBV5-5	.	TGTGCCAGCAGTAGGGTCTCTGGAAACACCATATATTTT	CASSRVSGNTIYF
.	TRBJ2-1	TRBV20-1	TRBD2	TGCAGTGCTAGTCAGGTGGGGACTAGCGGAGCTTACAATGAGCAGTTCTTC	CSASQVGTSGAYNEQFF
.	TRBJ1-2	TRBV28	.	TGTGCCAGCAGTTTCATAGGGAATGGCTACACCTTC	CASSFIGNGYTF
many	TRBJ1-2	TRBV20-1	.	TGCAGTGCCAGGGAGGGGGGCGGCTACACCTTC	CSAREGGGYTF
once	TRBJ2-7	TRBV9	.	TGTGCCAGCAGCCCCACCCCCCACCCACACGAGCAGTACTTC	CASSPTPHPHEQYF
.	TRBJ1-2	TRBV5-1	.	TGCGCCAGCAGCTCCCAGACAGATAACTATGGCTACACCTTC	CASSSQTDNYGYTF
few	TRBJ1-3	TRBV10-3	.	TGTGCCATCAGTGAGACAGGACCTGGAAACACCATATATTTT	CAISETGPGNTIYF
few	TRBJ1-1	TRBV5-1	.	TGCGCCAGCAGCTTGCAGACTCGTGGTATCATGAACACTGAAGCTTTCTTT	CASSLQTRGIMNTEAFF
.	TRBJ1-3	TRBV6-5	.	TGTGCCAGCAGTTACGGTGTTGCGAGGGAGGACACCATATATTTT	CASSYGVAREDTIYF
.	TRBJ2-7	TRBV20-1	TRBD2	TGCAGTGCTAGGGGGACTAGCGGGAGACAATCATACGAGCAGTACTTC	CSARGTSGRQSYEQYF
.	TRBJ2-7	TRBV7-8	.	TGTGCCAGCAGCTTAGTTGTGGGATCAACCTACGAGCAGTACTTC	CASSLVVGSTYEQYF
.	TRBJ1-1	TRBV28	.	TGTGCCAGCAGTTTGCCGTTGGCGAACACTGAAGCTTTCTTT	CASSLPLANTEAFF
few	TRBJ2-5	TRBV30	.	TGTGCCTGGAGTGTCGGCGGGACACTCCAAGAGACCCAGTACTTC	CAWSVGGTLQETQYF
many	TRBJ2-5	TRBV28	.	TGTGCCAGCAGTTTCAGTGATCGGGCCTATGGGACCCAGTACTTC	CASSFSDRAYGTQYF
.	TRBJ2-2	TRBV5-4	.	TGTGCCAGCAGCTTGTGGTTACACGGGGAGCTGTTTTTT	CASSLWLHGELFF
few	TRBJ2-7	TRBV4-3	TRBD2	TGCGCCAGCAGCCAAGATAGGTCAGCGGGGGGCTACGAGCAGTACTTC	CASSQDRSAGGYEQYF
.	TRBJ1-5	TRBV19	.	TGTGCCAGTAGTATAGATAACATGGTGGGGGCCCGGCCCCAGCATTTT	CASSIDNMVGARPQHF
.	TRBJ2-4	TRBV5-1	TRBD1	TGCGCCAGCAGCTTCGACAGGGGGCTACTCGGATCCAAAAACATTCAGTACTTC	CASSFDRGLLGSKNIQYF
few	TRBJ1-6	TRBV27	.	TGTGCCAGCAGTTTGGAGGGGTCCACGTATTCACCCCTCCACTTT	CASSLEGSTYSPLHF
few	TRBJ1-1	TRBV29-1	.	TGCAGCGGCGGGGAAACTGAAGCTTTCTTT	CSGGETEAFF
.	TRBJ2-1	TRBV12-3/TRBV12-4	TRBD2	TGTGCCAGCAGTGTAGCGGGAGCCTCCTACAATGAGCAGTTCTTC	CASSVAGASYNEQFF
few	TRBJ2-3	TRBV5-1	TRBD2	TGCGCCAGCAGCGGAACCGGGACTAGCGTTACAGATACGCAGTATTTT	CASSGTGTSVTDTQYF
.	TRBJ2-7	TRBV5-1	.	TGCGCCAGCAGCTTGGCCCCTTCAGGGGAGCAGTACTTC	CASSLAPSGEQYF
.	TRBJ2-5	TRBV4-1	.	TGCGCCAGCAGCCAAGGTCTCATTCCGGTTGAGACCCAGTACTTC	CASSQGLIPVETQYF
.	TRBJ2-3	TRBV4-3	.	TGCGCCAGCTCCCAGCGGGCCATAGATACGCAGTATTTT	CASSQRAIDTQYF
many	TRBJ2-2	TRBV12-3/TRBV12-4	.	TGTGCCAGCAGCCAAGGAGGGGAGCTGTTTTTT	CASSQGGELFF
.	TRBJ1-6	TRBV3-1	.	TGTGCCAGCAGCCAAGTCGAGGGTAATTCACCCCTCCACTTT	CASSQVEGNSPLHF
.	TRBJ2-7	TRBV18	.	TGTGCCAGCTCACCAAGCCGCGGGATGAGCTCCTACGAGCAGTACTTC	CASSPSRGMSSYEQYF
.	TRBJ2-5	TRBV20-1	.	TGCAGTGCTAGGGGGCGGCGTGGCGAGACCCAGTACTTC	CSARGRRGETQYF
.	TRBJ2-7	TRBV3-1	TRBD1	TGTGCCAGCAGCCACGTTCCGGGACAGGGGCCATACGAGCAGTACTTC	CASSHVPGQGPYEQYF
few	TRBJ2-7	TRBV28	TRBD1	TGTGCCAGCAGTCCATGGGGACAGGGGTCTAAATCCTACGAGCAGTACTTC	CASSPWGQGSKSYEQYF
few	TRBJ2-5	TRBV6-1	.	TGTGCCAGCAGGCTTACCGGGAGAAGCCAAGAGACCCAGTACTTC	CASRLTGRSQETQYF
.	TRBJ2-7	TRBV20-1	TRBD2	TGCAGTGCTAGGTTTCCCCGGGGGGGCTACGAGCAGTACTTC	CSARFPRGGYEQYF
few	TRBJ2-3	TRBV5-1	.	TGCGCCAGCAGCACCACCGGGCCCCAGAATACAGATACGCAGTATTTT	CASSTTGPQNTDTQYF